This entry lists 22 T cell receptor beta chains sequenced from one sample in a study of blood T cells in healthy people across ages. A sample-barcoded 5' primer and a J-beta primer mix were used in a second PCR of about 6 to 12 cycles. TCRdb recomputed calls from the 5' RACE reads with MiXCR, one row per CDR3 protein. This repertoire shows approximately 810,000 distinct CDR3 sequences, around 36% found once; its top ten account for roughly 13%. Sequencing input: blood. These receptors were obtained from a man between 18 and 35 years old in good health.

The sample holds a few counts of this clonotype. V usage is TRBV7-2 and J usage is TRBJ1-6; TRBD1 might be the D (5 bases). The CDR3 is made up of 19 amino acids. V was clipped by 2 bases and J by 8 bases, with 25 bases between them. The V gene's germline CDR1 is SGHTA and CDR2 FQGNSA. CDR3 sequence reads: CASSLRPSWVLGEDSPLHF. The CDR3 nucleotides read TGTGCCAGCAGCTTAAGGCCGTCATGGGTACTAGGGGAGGATTCACCCCTCCACTTT.

This clonotype was seen only a few times. The genes are TRBV12-5 and TRBJ2-3; 9 bases map to TRBD1. Germline V gene data show CDR1 as LGHNT and CDR2 as FRNRAP. This CDR3 has 13 amino acids. J gave up 6 bases and V 4 bases, and 2 bases lay outside the gene matches. CDR3 coding DNA: TGTGCTAGTGGTTGGGGACAGGGCGATACGCAGTATTTT. It encodes CASGWGQGDTQYF.

This clonotype appeared a few times. This rearrangement joins TRBV7-3 to TRBJ2-1; D possibly matches TRBD1 or TRBD2 (6 bases each). The CDR3 is 16 residues long. V was pared by 5 bases and J by 4 bases, with 18 bases between. Per germline, CDR1 SGHTA and CDR2 FQGTGA. CDR3 amino acids: CASSPGAGALYNEQFF. The CDR3 DNA reads as TGTGCCAGCAGCCCGGGGGCTGGAGCATTATACAATGAGCAGTTCTTC.

This rearrangement joins TRBV4-3 to TRBJ1-2; D perhaps matches TRBD1 (6 bases). Trimming pared 3 bases from V and 7 bases from J, leaving 12 bases between. Germline loops: CDR1 LGHNA, CDR2 YSLEER. The CDR3 length is 13 residues. The CDR3 region has the DNA TGCGCCAGCAGCCACGAAAAGGGGGGTGGCTACACCTTC. Translating it yields CASSHEKGGGYTF.

This clonotype turned up a few times. The chain is built from TRBV27 and TRBJ2-3; 9 positions agree with TRBD2. CDR1 and CDR2 from the germline V gene are MNHEY and SMNVEV (reference sequence). The CDR3 extends over 14 amino acids. Unmatched junction bases numbered 7, after V lost 5 bases and J lost 7 bases. CDR3 residues: CASSPPGLAYTQYF. CDR3 bases: TGTGCCAGCAGTCCTCCGGGACTAGCCTATACGCAGTATTTT.

As regards this clonotype: A much larger clone lies a single base off, so this may be a read error. The V call is TRBV20-1, the J call TRBJ2-5, with 8 bases fitting TRBD2. CDR1 is DFQATT and CDR2 is SNEGSKA in the germline V gene (reference sequence). The CDR3 loop spans 12 amino acids. With V trimmed by 3 bases and J by 11 bases, 8 bases remained unmatched. The CDR3: CSASGGVNEQYF. The CDR3, as DNA: TGCAGTGCTAGCGGGGGGGTGAATGAGCAGTACTTC.

Worth noting for this clonotype: Being one base from a much bigger clone, this may be a read error. The gene calls are TRBV20-1 and TRBJ2-1; 7 positions match TRBD1. The CDR3 is 15 residues long. Trimming cost V 2 bases and J 13 bases; bases outside gene matches: 17. Germline CDR1 is DFQATT and CDR2 is SNEGSKA (reference sequence). The CDR3 DNA sequence: TGCAGTGCTAGATCCCACCGGGACAGAGGGGAGACCCAGTTCTTC. Translated, it gives CSARSHRDRGETQFF.

This chain links TRBV12-3 or TRBV12-4 with TRBJ2-6; D is unresolved. V was clipped by 7 bases and J by 0 bases, with 10 bases between them. The CDR3 has 15 amino acids. The CDR3 sequence is CASTLQSSGANVLTF. The CDR3 nucleotides read TGTGCCAGCACCCTACAGTCCTCTGGGGCCAACGTCCTGACTTTC.

The table lists this clonotype with many counts. The chain is built from TRBV29-1 and TRBJ1-5; the D is unclear. Germline CDR1 SQVTM, CDR2 ANQGSEA. CDR3 length: 13 residues. V lost 4 bases to trimming and J lost 0 bases, with 7 bases between them. The CDR3 sequence is CSVAGNSNQPQHF. CDR3 in DNA: TGCAGCGTTGCCGGTAATAGCAATCAGCCCCAGCATTTT.

This clonotype appeared a few times. The chain uses TRBV12-3 or TRBV12-4 and TRBJ2-5, with a tentative D call TRBD2 (6 bases). The CDR3 is made up of 15 amino acids. Trimming removed 3 bases from V and 4 bases from J, with 15 bases in between. The CDR3 DNA reads as TGTGCCAGCAGTTTCCGGGCCCTGGGGGGAGAGACCCAGTACTTC. Its translation is CASSFRALGGETQYF.

This clonotype was seen a few times. The chain combines TRBV4-1 with TRBJ1-5, with TRBD1 as a possible D gene (5 bases). CDR3 size: 15 residues. Germline CDR1 MGHRA, CDR2 YSYEKL. V was clipped by 0 bases and J by 5 bases, with 11 bases between them. The CDR3 DNA follows: TGCGCCAGCAGCCAAGATTCAGCGACAGATCAGCCCCAGCATTTT. Encoded protein: CASSQDSATDQPQHF.

This clonotype was recorded a few times. This chain joins TRBV15 and TRBJ1-5; D unclear. V lost 5 bases and J lost 7, with 9 bases in between. Germline assignment: CDR1 LNHNV and CDR2 YYDKDF (reference sequence). CDR3 length equals 12 residues. The CDR3 spells CATSLTAQPQHF. The DNA of the CDR3 is TGTGCCACCAGCCTCACGGCCCAGCCCCAGCATTTT.

The gene calls are TRBV20-1 and TRBJ2-3; no definite D call. Germline loops: CDR1 DFQATT, CDR2 SNEGSKA (reference sequence). Trimming removed 3 bases from V and 0 bases from J, with 13 bases in between. The CDR3 loop spans 15 amino acids. CDR3 loop: CSASFLRPSTDTQYF. The CDR3 bases are TGCAGTGCTAGTTTTTTGAGACCTAGCACAGATACGCAGTATTTT.

This clonotype was counted at least ten times. The V gene is TRBV21-1, the J gene TRBJ2-7; the table calls TRBD1, which could not be checked here. TRBV21-1 has pseudogene status. CDR3 length: 17 amino acids. CDR3 nucleotides: TGTGCCAGCACCAGGGGGCAGGAAGAAATTAGCTCCTACGAGCAGTACTTC. It encodes CASTRGQEEISSYEQYF.

The sample holds a few counts of this clonotype. The chain uses TRBV16 and TRBJ2-3, with 8 nucleotides matching TRBD2. Per the germline V gene, CDR1 is KGHSY and CDR2 is FQNENV. V dropped 6 bases and J dropped 2; count of bases not matched to a gene: 10. The CDR3 covers 16 residues. The CDR3 nucleotides read TGTGCCAGCAGTCTTACTAGCGGATCCCTCACAGATACGCAGTATTTT. This encodes CASSLTSGSLTDTQYF.

This chain uses TRBV18 with TRBJ1-5, with unresolved D. V was shortened by 6 bases and J by 2 bases, with 14 bases between the two germline ends. Germline V lookup: CDR1 KGHSH, CDR2 LQKENI. This CDR3 region has 15 residues. For the CDR3, the DNA is TGTGCCAGCTCGCCGGGCAGGTGGGGCAATCAGCCCCAGCATTTT. It yields the protein CASSPGRWGNQPQHF.

The rearrangement uses TRBV7-9 and TRBJ2-5; 7 nucleotides match TRBD1. After removal of 1 base from V and 11 bases from J, the junction contained 10 bases not matched to a gene. Germline loops: CDR1 SEHNR, CDR2 FQNEAQ (reference sequence). The CDR3 is 14 amino acids. The CDR3 DNA reads as TGTGCCAGCAGCTTAGGGCAGGGGGACGTGGAGCAGTACTTC. Encoded protein: CASSLGQGDVEQYF.

This clonotype showed up just a few times. This chain uses TRBV20-1 with TRBJ2-5; tentatively, D is TRBD2 (7 bases). V lost 1 base to trimming and J lost 11 bases, with 23 bases between them. The CDR3 is 15 amino acids. The germline gives CDR1 DFQATT, CDR2 SNEGSKA (reference sequence). The CDR3 region has the DNA TGCAGTGCTAGAGCCAGGGGAGGGGGATCCAATGAGCAGTACTTC. Translation: CSARARGGGSNEQYF.

This clonotype occurred a few times. The rearrangement joins TRBV7-6 to TRBJ2-1, with TRBD2 as a possible D gene (6 bases). V lost 11 bases and J 4 bases, leaving 15 bases between the germline ends. The CDR3 runs to 13 residues. The germline gives CDR1 SGHVS, CDR2 FNYEAQ. In nucleotides, the CDR3 is TGTGCCTCAGGTAGCGGCGAATACAATGAGCAGTTCTTC. Translation: CASGSGEYNEQFF.

In this sample, this clonotype turned up a few times. V is TRBV12-3 or TRBV12-4 and J is TRBJ1-5, with D uncertain. V gave up 6 bases and J gave up 1 base, with 22 bases separating them. CDR3 length: 18 amino acids. CDR3 loop: CASSPNLFGLASNQPQHF. CDR3 bases: TGTGCCAGCAGCCCAAATCTCTTTGGACTGGCAAGCAATCAGCCCCAGCATTTT.

There are many counts of this clonotype. The rearrangement uses TRBV7-9 and TRBJ2-3, with 7 positions matching TRBD2. There are 11 residues in the CDR3. CDR1 is SEHNR, CDR2 FQNEAQ, per germline (reference sequence). The ends lost 5 bases at V and 12 bases at J; junction bases unmatched: 5. Written as DNA, the CDR3 is TGTGCCAGCAGCGCGCTAGCGGCCCAGTATTTT. Translated, it gives CASSALAAQYF.

The rearrangement joins TRBV7-8 to TRBJ2-3; D call uncertain. CDR3 length: 14 residues. Germline CDR1 is SGHVS and CDR2 is FQNEAQ. V lost 2 bases, J lost 8 bases, and 14 bases lay in between. This chain's CDR3 is CASSLRAALGTQYF. CDR3 sequence (DNA): TGTGCCAGCAGCTTAAGGGCCGCCCTCGGTACGCAGTATTTT.